Listed below are T cell receptor beta chains from one sample, sequenced in a study of blood T cell repertoires in COVID-19. Measured with immunoSEQ multiplex PCR; TCRdb has only the in-frame clones, and not every one. Of roughly 98,000 clones listed, around 82% are singletons. Sequencing was performed on peripheral blood. The source of these receptors is a man aged 65-85 years with active or convalescent COVID-19. Both conserved end residues are part of each CDR3. Fields, in order: CDR3 DNA, CDR3 protein, D gene, V gene, J gene, clone size. The D gene is left open where the match is weak. Expanded clones get a size class; other rows say once, few or many, or leave the size out.

CDR3 DNA: TGCGCCAGCAGCTTGGATGCGGGGTTCTACAATGAGCAGTTCTTC; CDR3 protein: CASSLDAGFYNEQFF; D gene: NA; V gene: TRBV5-1; J gene: TRBJ2-1; clone size: NA
CDR3 DNA: TGTGCCAGCAGCTTCACCGGGACAGTTAGCACAGATACGCAGTATTTT; CDR3 protein: CASSFTGTVSTDTQYF; D gene: TRBD1; V gene: TRBV5-5; J gene: TRBJ2-3; clone size: NA
CDR3 DNA: TGTGCCAGCAGCCCTTGGGGGACACCAAACACTGAAGCTTTCTTT; CDR3 protein: CASSPWGTPNTEAFF; D gene: NA; V gene: TRBV7-6; J gene: TRBJ1-1; clone size: NA
CDR3 DNA: TGTGCCAGCAGCCAAGGGGCCAGCGGGGGGGCCAGAGAGACCCAGTACTTC; CDR3 protein: CASSQGASGGARETQYF; D gene: TRBD2; V gene: TRBV4-2; J gene: TRBJ2-5; clone size: NA
CDR3 DNA: TGTGCCAGCAGCCTGGGACAGGGGCGCACCGGGGAGCTGTTTTTT; CDR3 protein: CASSLGQGRTGELFF; D gene: TRBD1; V gene: TRBV7-9; J gene: TRBJ2-2; clone size: NA
CDR3 DNA: NA; CDR3 protein: CASSKTFGGGAVIPYEQYF; D gene: NA; V gene: TRBV21-1; J gene: TRBJ2-7; clone size: few
CDR3 DNA: TGTGCCAGCTTGTCGGGACAGGGGCAGAGGGAGCAGTACTTC; CDR3 protein: CASLSGQGQREQYF; D gene: TRBD1; V gene: TRBV6-5; J gene: TRBJ2-7; clone size: NA
CDR3 DNA: TGCGCCAGCAGTGTCCAGGGAGGGCTTACTGAAGCTTTCTTT; CDR3 protein: CASSVQGGLTEAFF; D gene: NA; V gene: TRBV10-2; J gene: TRBJ1-1; clone size: NA
CDR3 DNA: TGTGCCAGCAGTTACGAGGTCCGCCTTAACTATGGCTACACCTTC; CDR3 protein: CASSYEVRLNYGYTF; D gene: NA; V gene: TRBV6-5; J gene: TRBJ1-2; clone size: few
CDR3 DNA: TGTGCCAGCAGCCCCCGGGGGGCGGGATACGAGCAGTACTTC; CDR3 protein: CASSPRGAGYEQYF; D gene: NA; V gene: TRBV7-6; J gene: TRBJ2-7; clone size: NA
CDR3 DNA: TGTGCCAGCAGTACAGGGCTTGGCTCTGGAAACACCATATATTTT; CDR3 protein: CASSTGLGSGNTIYF; D gene: NA; V gene: TRBV6-2/TRBV6-3; J gene: TRBJ1-3; clone size: NA
CDR3 DNA: TGTGCCAGCAGCACTGACAGGGTGGAGACCCAGTACTTC; CDR3 protein: CASSTDRVETQYF; D gene: TRBD1; V gene: TRBV5-8; J gene: TRBJ2-5; clone size: NA
CDR3 DNA: TGTGCCAGCTCACAAAACCGGGATGGCTTCTATGGCTACACCTTC; CDR3 protein: CASSQNRDGFYGYTF; D gene: NA; V gene: TRBV18; J gene: TRBJ1-2; clone size: NA
CDR3 DNA: TGCGCCAGCAGCTTGGGACCGAGACGGGATTCACCCCTCCACTTT; CDR3 protein: CASSLGPRRDSPLHF; D gene: NA; V gene: TRBV5-1; J gene: TRBJ1-6; clone size: NA
CDR3 DNA: TGTGCCAGCATCTTACGGACAGGGGATAATGGCTACACCTTC; CDR3 protein: CASILRTGDNGYTF; D gene: TRBD1; V gene: TRBV6-1; J gene: TRBJ1-2; clone size: NA
CDR3 DNA: TGTGCCACCAGCAGAGAGACAGGGGAAGGCTATGGCTACACCTTC; CDR3 protein: CATSRETGEGYGYTF; D gene: TRBD1; V gene: TRBV15; J gene: TRBJ1-2; clone size: NA
CDR3 DNA: TGTGCCAGTAGAACGAGCTCCGAGACCCAGTACTTC; CDR3 protein: CASRTSSETQYF; D gene: NA; V gene: TRBV19; J gene: TRBJ2-5; clone size: NA
CDR3 DNA: TGTGCCAGTATGCGCCGAGAGGAGACCGGGGAGCTGTTTTTT; CDR3 protein: CASMRREETGELFF; D gene: NA; V gene: TRBV19; J gene: TRBJ2-2; clone size: NA
CDR3 DNA: TGTGCCAGCAGGGGACAGGGAAACACTGAAGCTTTCTTT; CDR3 protein: CASRGQGNTEAFF; D gene: TRBD1; V gene: TRBV9; J gene: TRBJ1-1; clone size: NA
CDR3 DNA: TGTGCCAGCAGTGAAAGACAGACCGAGCAGTACTTC; CDR3 protein: CASSERQTEQYF; D gene: NA; V gene: TRBV2; J gene: TRBJ2-7; clone size: few
CDR3 DNA: TGTGCCAGCAGCCACCTACAGGGAAACTATGGCTACACCTTC; CDR3 protein: CASSHLQGNYGYTF; D gene: NA; V gene: TRBV3-1/TRBV3-2; J gene: TRBJ1-2; clone size: NA
CDR3 DNA: TGTGCCAGCAGCCCCGGGTTTGGCGGCGAGCAGTACTTC; CDR3 protein: CASSPGFGGEQYF; D gene: NA; V gene: TRBV3-1/TRBV3-2; J gene: TRBJ2-7; clone size: NA
CDR3 DNA: TGTGCCACCAGCAGAGGGCTAGGGACAGTAGGAAACACCATATATTTT; CDR3 protein: CATSRGLGTVGNTIYF; D gene: TRBD1; V gene: TRBV15; J gene: TRBJ1-3; clone size: NA
CDR3 DNA: TGTGCCAGCTCACCACCGGACAGCCAGTACGAGCAGTACTTC; CDR3 protein: CASSPPDSQYEQYF; D gene: NA; V gene: TRBV18; J gene: TRBJ2-7; clone size: NA
CDR3 DNA: TGTGCCAGCAGCACCTTATCCCAGGGGATTGAGCAGTTCTTC; CDR3 protein: CASSTLSQGIEQFF; D gene: NA; V gene: TRBV7-3; J gene: TRBJ2-1; clone size: few
CDR3 DNA: TGTGCCACCAGCCCCCGCCGGACAGGGGGCGGAGGGGAGCAGTACTTC; CDR3 protein: CATSPRRTGGGGEQYF; D gene: TRBD1; V gene: TRBV15; J gene: TRBJ2-7; clone size: NA
CDR3 DNA: TGTGCCAGCAGCTCCCTTAGCGGGGGTAATGAAAAACTGTTTTTT; CDR3 protein: CASSSLSGGNEKLFF; D gene: NA; V gene: TRBV7-9; J gene: TRBJ1-4; clone size: NA
CDR3 DNA: TGTGCTAGCAGTCCCAGGGACAGGGCAACCACCGGGGAGCTGTTTTTT; CDR3 protein: CASSPRDRATTGELFF; D gene: TRBD1; V gene: TRBV7-7; J gene: TRBJ2-2; clone size: once
CDR3 DNA: TGTGCCAGCAGTTTTGGGGGGGCGAGAAAGCTGTTTTTT; CDR3 protein: CASSFGGARKLFF; D gene: NA; V gene: TRBV12-3/TRBV12-4; J gene: TRBJ2-2; clone size: NA
CDR3 DNA: TGTGCCAGCAGCCTGACTAGCGCAGAATACGAGCAGTACTTC; CDR3 protein: CASSLTSAEYEQYF; D gene: TRBD2; V gene: TRBV3-1/TRBV3-2; J gene: TRBJ2-7; clone size: few
CDR3 DNA: TGTGCCAGCAGCTTAACAGGTTCGAGCCAGTGGCAGTACTTC; CDR3 protein: CASSLTGSSQWQYF; D gene: NA; V gene: TRBV7-9; J gene: TRBJ2-7; clone size: NA
CDR3 DNA: TGTGCCAGCAGCCGGACCGCGGGACAGGGTTACGAGCAGTACTTC; CDR3 protein: CASSRTAGQGYEQYF; D gene: TRBD1; V gene: TRBV7-9; J gene: TRBJ2-7; clone size: once
CDR3 DNA: TGTGCCAGCAAGTTGGACAGGGCAAATAATTCACCCCTCCACTTT; CDR3 protein: CASKLDRANNSPLHF; D gene: TRBD1; V gene: TRBV2; J gene: TRBJ1-6; clone size: NA
CDR3 DNA: TGTGCCAGCAGCCCTGAAGGGGACTATGGCTACACCTTC; CDR3 protein: CASSPEGDYGYTF; D gene: NA; V gene: TRBV7-9; J gene: TRBJ1-2; clone size: NA
CDR3 DNA: TGTGCCACCAGGGGGGGAGGGGAGAGTGATCAGCCCCAGCATTTT; CDR3 protein: CATRGGGESDQPQHF; D gene: NA; V gene: TRBV15; J gene: TRBJ1-5; clone size: NA
CDR3 DNA: TGCAGCGCGGTAGGGGAGGGCTACGAGCAGTACTTC; CDR3 protein: CSAVGEGYEQYF; D gene: TRBD2; V gene: TRBV29-1; J gene: TRBJ2-7; clone size: few
CDR3 DNA: TGTGCCATCAGTGAGGCGGGACAGGGGCACGAGCAGTACTTC; CDR3 protein: CAISEAGQGHEQYF; D gene: TRBD1; V gene: TRBV10-3; J gene: TRBJ2-7; clone size: NA
CDR3 DNA: TGTGCCAGCAGTGATGGACAGGCTTCCTACGAGCAGTACTTC; CDR3 protein: CASSDGQASYEQYF; D gene: TRBD1; V gene: TRBV2; J gene: TRBJ2-7; clone size: NA
CDR3 DNA: TGTGCCAGCTCACAATTAGCGGACTCGGGGGAGACCCAGTACTTC; CDR3 protein: CASSQLADSGETQYF; D gene: NA; V gene: TRBV18; J gene: TRBJ2-5; clone size: NA
CDR3 DNA: TGTGCCAGTAGTAACGTGAGGGATCAGCCCCAGCATTTT; CDR3 protein: CASSNVRDQPQHF; D gene: NA; V gene: TRBV19; J gene: TRBJ1-5; clone size: NA
CDR3 DNA: TGTGCCAGCAGCATAGGGACAGTTCCAAATGAGCAGTTCTTC; CDR3 protein: CASSIGTVPNEQFF; D gene: TRBD1; V gene: TRBV11-2; J gene: TRBJ2-1; clone size: NA
CDR3 DNA: TGTGCCAGCAGTGTCGAGAGATTGAACACTGAAGCTTTCTTT; CDR3 protein: CASSVERLNTEAFF; D gene: NA; V gene: TRBV2; J gene: TRBJ1-1; clone size: NA
CDR3 DNA: TGCGCCAGCAGCTTGGGCCACATCAACTATGGCTACACCTTC; CDR3 protein: CASSLGHINYGYTF; D gene: NA; V gene: TRBV5-1; J gene: TRBJ1-2; clone size: NA
CDR3 DNA: TGCAGTGCTAGATCTAGTGGCTACACCTTC; CDR3 protein: CSARSSGYTF; D gene: NA; V gene: TRBV20-1; J gene: TRBJ1-2; clone size: once
CDR3 DNA: TGCGCCAGCAGCCAAGAATTCGGGGCGGGGACGCAGTATTTT; CDR3 protein: CASSQEFGAGTQYF; D gene: NA; V gene: TRBV4-3; J gene: TRBJ2-3; clone size: NA
CDR3 DNA: TGTGCCAGCAGCTTAGCCCAGGGCCCCTATGGCTACACCTTC; CDR3 protein: CASSLAQGPYGYTF; D gene: NA; V gene: TRBV7-8; J gene: TRBJ1-2; clone size: NA
CDR3 DNA: TGTGCCAGCAAGAAGAGCTCTGGAAACACCATATATTTT; CDR3 protein: CASKKSSGNTIYF; D gene: NA; V gene: TRBV12-3/TRBV12-4; J gene: TRBJ1-3; clone size: NA
CDR3 DNA: TGTGCCAGCAGCTTGGAGTTGAGGAATGAGCAGTTCTTC; CDR3 protein: CASSLELRNEQFF; D gene: NA; V gene: TRBV5-6; J gene: TRBJ2-1; clone size: NA
CDR3 DNA: TGTGCCAGCAGCTTAAATAGGGGGCGGGATTCACCCCTCCACTTT; CDR3 protein: CASSLNRGRDSPLHF; D gene: TRBD1; V gene: TRBV7-8; J gene: TRBJ1-6; clone size: NA
CDR3 DNA: TGTGCCAGTAGCCCCCGGACAGGGAGCACAGATACGCAGTATTTT; CDR3 protein: CASSPRTGSTDTQYF; D gene: TRBD1; V gene: TRBV19; J gene: TRBJ2-3; clone size: NA
CDR3 DNA: TGCGCCAGCAGCTTGGCCGAGGGATCGAATTCACCCCTCCACTTT; CDR3 protein: CASSLAEGSNSPLHF; D gene: NA; V gene: TRBV5-1; J gene: TRBJ1-6; clone size: once
CDR3 DNA: TGCGCCAGCAGTCCAGGGGTCGGGGAGCTGTTTTTT; CDR3 protein: CASSPGVGELFF; D gene: NA; V gene: TRBV10-1; J gene: TRBJ2-2; clone size: NA
CDR3 DNA: TGCAGTGCAGGGGCTAACTTAGGCTACACCTTC; CDR3 protein: CSAGANLGYTF; D gene: NA; V gene: TRBV20-1; J gene: TRBJ1-2; clone size: NA
CDR3 DNA: TGTGCCAGCAGCCCGAGGACACACGACCCCTACGAGCAGTACTTC; CDR3 protein: CASSPRTHDPYEQYF; D gene: NA; V gene: TRBV11-3; J gene: TRBJ2-7; clone size: NA
CDR3 DNA: TGTGCCAGCAGTCCTACGCCTACCTACGAGCAGTACTTC; CDR3 protein: CASSPTPTYEQYF; D gene: NA; V gene: TRBV12-3/TRBV12-4; J gene: TRBJ2-7; clone size: once
CDR3 DNA: TGTGCCTGCAGCAGTGGACAGGGCGACTACGAGCAGTACTTC; CDR3 protein: CACSSGQGDYEQYF; D gene: TRBD1; V gene: TRBV30; J gene: TRBJ2-7; clone size: NA